The clone carrying this T cell receptor (beta chain) was counted between two and nine times. There are 12 residues in the CDR3. Trimming removed 5 bases from V and 1 base from J, with 5 bases in between. The germline gives CDR1 SGHAT, CDR2 FQDESV (reference sequence). This sample stems from a study of blood T cell repertoires in COVID-19. Background on the study: The origin of the acute and convalescent COVID-19 samples was the United States, Italy and Spain. Sample material is recorded as cDNA or gDNA derived from T cells, B-cell-depleted T cells, or PBMCs.

As handled by the study authors: How many nucleated cells were present was estimated from reference gene primer amplification. Using immunoSEQ multiplex PCR, the repertoire was profiled, and TCRdb retains in-frame clones only, with some absent. The DNA gave D and trimming, while V, J and clone size come from that table. Altogether approximately 260,000 clones are present, about 85% being singletons, with the ten largest covering 3.6%. The receptor's source is a man between 18 and 35 years old with active or convalescent COVID-19. The chain joins TRBV11-1 to TRBJ1-1; D is unresolved. Sequencing was performed on peripheral blood. The CDR3 region is CASSPQNTEAFF. DNA for the CDR3: TGTGCCAGCAGCCCCCAGAACACTGAAGCTTTCTTT.